This T cell receptor (beta chain) was observed in a study of blood T cell repertoires in COVID-19. About the research overall: Acute and convalescent COVID-19 samples came from the United States, Italy and Spain. PBMCs, B-cell-depleted T cells, or T cells provided the cDNA or gDNA that made up the material.

The authors' processing: Amplified reference gene primers provided the basis for estimating nucleated cell counts. Produced via immunoSEQ multiplex PCR; TCRdb's table is partial and in-frame only. Clone size and V and J calls were adopted from that table, with D and trimming inferred from the DNA. The sample yields 70,000 to 85,000 clones, 75% to 95% seen once. Deletions cut 7 bases from V and 3 bases from J, with 16 bases between. From germline, CDR1 is WNHNN and CDR2 SYGVQD (reference sequence). This CDR3 has 15 amino acids. This clonotype was obtained from a woman aged 55 to 70 with active COVID-19. Sequencing was performed on peripheral blood. The chain uses TRBV10-1 and TRBJ1-5, with D unclear. The CDR3 DNA is TGCGCCAGCAACGTCTATCTTCCGAACAATCAGCCCCAGCATTTT. Its protein is CASNVYLPNNQPQHF.